These 15 T cell receptor beta chains share one sample of origin, sequenced in a study of blood T cell repertoires in COVID-19 (dated by TCRdb to about 2020). The library was made by the immunoSEQ multiplex PCR assay. TCRdb took this table from immuneACCESS and kept in-frame rearrangements with V and J called. Such tables lack part of the clones; where checked against another copy, unresolved V genes explain under half of the gap, and the rest is unexplained. The sample records 200,000 to 250,000 clones, 88% of which are singletons. The ten largest clonotypes hold about 1.3% of the sample. The source material was peripheral blood. The receptors shown here come from an elderly man with acute or convalescent COVID-19.

This clone came up once. The gene calls are TRBV10-3 and TRBJ1-3; D possibly corresponds to TRBD1 (5 bases). Germline V gene sequence: CDR1 ENHRY, CDR2 SYGVKD. V dropped 7 bases and J dropped 1 base, with 11 bases sitting between them. The CDR3 is 14 amino acids. CDR3 loop: CAINGGGSGNTIYF. The DNA for the CDR3 is TGTGCCATCAACGGGGGAGGGTCTGGAAACACCATATATTTT.

The J gene is TRBJ1-4, the V gene TRBV27; no firm D call. CDR3 length equals 15 residues. Looked up from germline, CDR1 is MNHEY and CDR2 is SMNVEV (reference sequence). The germline V and J ends were trimmed by 6 bases and 8 bases, with 19 bases remaining between them. The CDR3 spells CASSDVGTAREKLFF. The CDR3, as DNA: TGTGCCAGCAGCGACGTTGGCACAGCTCGCGAAAAACTGTTTTTT.

The chain has TRBV6-5 and TRBJ1-5; D unclear. The germline CDR1 and CDR2 sequences are MNHEY and SVGAGI. V shed 0 bases and J shed 0 bases, with 9 bases lying between them. The CDR3 contains 16 residues. CDR3 sequence reads: CASSYSGPYSNQPQHF. The CDR3 DNA sequence: TGTGCCAGCAGTTACTCTGGCCCTTATAGCAATCAGCCCCAGCATTTT.

V gene TRBV5-1 combines with J gene TRBJ2-7; possible D gene TRBD1, 6 bases. Trimming stripped 4 bases from V and 0 bases from J, with 20 bases between. This CDR3 spans 17 amino acids. CDR1 SGHRS and CDR2 YFSETQ come from the germline V gene. CDR3 in amino acids: CASSTYHRQDPSYEQYF. CDR3 DNA: TGCGCCAGCAGCACATATCACCGACAGGATCCCTCCTACGAGCAGTACTTC.

The V and J genes are TRBV19 and TRBJ1-5; TRBD1 is a possible D gene (5 bases). The germline V and J ends were trimmed by 4 bases and 5 bases, with 9 bases remaining between them. Germline V lookup: CDR1 LNHDA, CDR2 SQIVND (reference sequence). This CDR3 spans 13 amino acids. Written as DNA, the CDR3 is TGTGCCAGTAGTAACCGACAGTATCAGCCCCAGCATTTT. Amino acids: CASSNRQYQPQHF.

The chain uses TRBV11-2 and TRBJ2-5; a weak D match, TRBD2 (6 bases). Trimming left V 3 bases short and J 3 bases short, with 14 bases between. The CDR3 runs 15 residues. Germline CDR1 reads SGHAT; CDR2 reads FQNNGV. In DNA form, the CDR3 reads TGTGCCAGCAGCTTTTGGGGTTCGGGGGAAGAGACCCAGTACTTC. Its protein product is CASSFWGSGEETQYF. The variable domain in full, with the rest retrieved from reference TRBV11-2 and TRBJ2-5, is EAGVAQSPRYKIIEKRQSVAFWCNPISGHATLYWYQQILGQGPKLLIQFQNNGVVDDSQLPKDRFSAERLKGVDSTLKIQPAKLEDSAVYLCASSFWGSGEETQYFGPGTRLLVL.

The V gene is TRBV10-3, the J gene TRBJ2-1; TRBD2 agrees at 10 bases. Germline CDR1 ENHRY, CDR2 SYGVKD. V was clipped by 3 bases and J by 5 bases; unmatched bases: 1. CDR3 length: 14 residues. The CDR3 DNA follows: TGTGCCATCAGTGAAGCGGGAGGGAACAATGAGCAGTTCTTC. Translated: CAISEAGGNNEQFF.

The chain joins TRBV18 to TRBJ1-5; D is unresolved. Trimming pared 4 bases from V and 5 bases from J, leaving 6 bases between. The CDR3 is made up of 12 amino acids. In germline, CDR1 is KGHSH, CDR2 LQKENI. CDR3 residues: CASSQRHQPQHF. The CDR3 nucleotides are TGTGCCAGCTCACAGCGGCATCAGCCCCAGCATTTT.

This sequence joins TRBV29-1 and TRBJ1-1; D remains unclear. The CDR3 has 14 amino acids. CDR1 and CDR2 from the germline V gene are SQVTM and ANQGSEA. Trimming pared 4 bases from V and 1 base from J, leaving 13 bases between. CDR3 sequence: CSVVRSNRNTEAFF. DNA for the CDR3: TGCAGCGTTGTCCGCTCGAACAGGAACACTGAAGCTTTCTTT.

The gene calls are TRBV27 and TRBJ2-5; D gene unclear. V was clipped by 5 bases and J by 2 bases, with 12 bases between them. The CDR3 covers 14 residues. CDR1 is MNHEY, CDR2 SMNVEV, per germline (reference sequence). CDR3 sequence reads: CASSPIGVQETQYF. Written as DNA, the CDR3 is TGTGCCAGCAGTCCCATCGGAGTACAAGAGACCCAGTACTTC.

This clone was seen a single time. The chain couples TRBV7-9 to TRBJ2-7, with 10 bases identical to TRBD1. The CDR3 has 14 amino acids. Germline assignment: CDR1 SEHNR and CDR2 FQNEAQ (reference sequence). The V and J ends lost 3 bases and 4 bases, in that order; junction bases with no gene match: 3. This chain's CDR3 is CASSLGTGVYEQYF. CDR3 bases: TGTGCCAGCAGCTTGGGGACAGGGGTTTACGAGCAGTACTTC.

The chain links TRBV6-1 to TRBJ1-1; no clear D. V gave up 1 base and J gave up 3 bases, with 21 bases separating them. This CDR3 is 18 amino acids long. Germline V gene lookup returns CDR1 MNHNS and CDR2 SASEGT. The CDR3 is CASSEVEIGEGGYTEAFF. CDR3 DNA: TGTGCCAGCAGTGAAGTAGAAATAGGAGAAGGAGGATACACTGAAGCTTTCTTT.

The chain carries TRBV3-1 (or the pseudogene TRBV3-2) and TRBJ2-3, with TRBD2 identical over 13 bases. Trimming took 4 bases from V and 6 from J; bases not matched to a gene: 7. CDR3 length equals 16 residues. Germline V gene data show CDR1 as LGHDT and CDR2 as YNNKEL (reference sequence). The CDR3 protein is CASSPGLAGVRDTQYF. The DNA for the CDR3 is TGTGCCAGCAGCCCCGGACTAGCGGGAGTGAGGGATACGCAGTATTTT.

The chain employs TRBV6-2 or TRBV6-3 and TRBJ1-3; maybe TRBD1 (5 bases). The germline gives CDR1 MNHEY, CDR2 SVGEGT. CDR3 length equals 14 residues. V lost 4 bases and J lost 7, with 14 bases in between. The CDR3 region has the DNA TGTGCCAGCAGTTCCGCAGGGCGGTGGAACACCATATATTTT. Translation: CASSSAGRWNTIYF.

J is TRBJ1-3 and V is TRBV7-3; D remains unclear. V was pared by 5 bases and J by 3 bases, with 8 bases between. Germline CDR1 and CDR2: SGHTA and FQGTGA. The CDR3 consists of 13 residues. Here the CDR3 DNA reads TGTGCCAGCAGCCCTGAACATGGAAACACCATATATTTT. Translating it yields CASSPEHGNTIYF.